Each of the 24 T cell receptor beta chains below was sequenced from the same sample in a study of blood T cell repertoires in COVID-19. Clones were read by immunoSEQ multiplex PCR, and TCRdb kept only the in-frame ones, dropping some. The table shows about 130,000 clones, with more than 75% occurring only once. Material for sequencing was PBMCs or T cells enriched from blood (not recorded which). Receptors originate from a woman aged 50 to 60 who had recovered from COVID-19.

The J gene is TRBJ1-2, the V gene TRBV24-1; weak D call: TRBD1 (5 bases). CDR1 is KGHDR and CDR2 is SFDVKD in the germline V gene. V was cut by 6 bases and J by 7 bases, with 17 bases left in between. There are 14 residues in the CDR3. CDR3 protein: CATSPGDTSSGYTF. The DNA for the CDR3 is TGTGCCACCAGTCCGGGGGATACGTCTAGTGGCTACACCTTC.

This clone has just one count. This chain uses TRBV5-1 with TRBJ2-1, with TRBD1 as a possible D gene (6 bases). This CDR3 contains 13 residues. The germline CDR1 and CDR2 sequences are SGHRS and YFSETQ. Between the trimmed V and J ends, which lost 0 bases and 8 bases, there was a span of 9 bases. CDR3 loop: CASSLGGRDEQFF. The CDR3 region has the DNA TGCGCCAGCAGCTTGGGGGGGCGTGATGAGCAGTTCTTC.

The chain has TRBV12-3 or TRBV12-4 and TRBJ2-6, with D uncertain. The ends were cut back, 6 bases at V and 7 bases at J, with 7 bases in the middle. CDR3 length: 12 residues. The CDR3 DNA reads TGTGCCAGCAGCCCAGAAGCCAACGTCCTGACTTTC. Protein: CASSPEANVLTF.

The chain is built from TRBV6-5 and TRBJ1-2; 8 nucleotides line up with TRBD1. This CDR3 comprises 15 residues. V trimming: 2 bases; J trimming: 5 bases; junction bases outside the gene matches: 7. Germline V gene lookup returns CDR1 MNHEY and CDR2 SVGAGI. In DNA form, the CDR3 reads TGTGCCAGCAGTTACCGGACAGGGATCGGGTATGGCTACACCTTC. Translation: CASSYRTGIGYGYTF.

This chain connects TRBV6-5 to TRBJ1-6, with D possibly TRBD1 on 6 matching bases. This CDR3 spans 13 amino acids. V lost 8 bases and J 6 bases, leaving 11 bases between the germline ends. Per the germline V gene, CDR1 is MNHEY and CDR2 is SVGAGI. The CDR3 protein is CASQGQFNSPLHF. The CDR3 nucleotides are TGTGCCAGCCAGGGACAATTTAATTCACCCCTCCACTTT.

The chain employs TRBV6-5 and TRBJ2-1, with TRBD2 matching 9 bases. Trimming at V came to 4 bases and at J to 5 bases, leaving 9 bases not matched to a gene. Germline loops: CDR1 MNHEY, CDR2 SVGAGI. This CDR3 is built from 16 residues. The DNA for the CDR3 is TGTGCCAGCAGTTCCCGGGCGGGGGGGCCGGACAATGAGCAGTTCTTC. It encodes CASSSRAGGPDNEQFF.

This chain joins TRBV2 and TRBJ2-2; D gene uncertain. Trimming took 1 base from V and 4 from J, leaving 10 bases between them. This CDR3 is built from 15 residues. The germline V gene has CDR1 SNHLY and CDR2 FYNNEI. CDR3 nucleotides: TGTGCCAGCAGTGAAGTACAGCCCTTCACCGGGGAGCTGTTTTTT. Its protein is CASSEVQPFTGELFF.

This clone was seen at least ten times. The rearrangement uses TRBV4-1 and TRBJ2-7; 7 nucleotides match TRBD1. CDR3 length: 14 amino acids. Germline trimming cut 1 base from V and 0 bases from J; bases unmatched to any gene: 0. Germline lookup yields CDR1 MGHRA and CDR2 YSYEKL. The CDR3 loop is CASSQGDSSYEQYF. The CDR3 coding sequence is TGCGCCAGCAGCCAAGGGGACAGCTCCTACGAGCAGTACTTC.

The rearrangement links TRBV20-1 to TRBJ2-2; a possible D gene is TRBD1 (5 bases). V was shortened by 3 bases and J by 4 bases, with 9 bases between the two germline ends. Germline lookup yields CDR1 DFQATT and CDR2 SNEGSKA (reference sequence). This CDR3 region has 13 residues. CDR3 in amino acids: CSASWTSTGELFF. The CDR3 DNA reads as TGCAGTGCTAGTTGGACATCCACCGGGGAGCTGTTTTTT.

The chain combines TRBV11-2 with TRBJ1-1; D is unclear. The CDR3 spans 12 residues. Germline V lookup: CDR1 SGHAT, CDR2 FQNNGV. Trimming took 3 bases from V and 5 from J, leaving 7 bases between them. CDR3 sequence reads: CASSFSRTEAFF. In DNA form, the CDR3 reads TGTGCCAGCAGCTTCTCCAGGACTGAAGCTTTCTTT.

The CDR3 spells CASSVTGSGNTIYF. The CDR3 DNA follows: TGCGCCAGCAGCGTGACAGGCTCTGGAAACACCATATATTTT. The chain combines TRBV5-1 with TRBJ1-3; possible D gene TRBD1, 6 bases. The CDR3 has 14 residues. Deletions cut 4 bases from V and 0 bases from J, with 8 bases between. Germline lookup yields CDR1 SGHRS and CDR2 YFSETQ.

The rearrangement uses TRBV10-3 and TRBJ1-3; D is possibly TRBD1 (6 bases). The CDR3 consists of 14 residues. Between the trimmed V and J ends, which lost 6 bases and 0 bases, there was a span of 9 bases. Germline V lookup: CDR1 ENHRY, CDR2 SYGVKD. The CDR3 here is CAIREDSSGNTIYF. CDR3 DNA: TGTGCCATCAGGGAGGACAGCTCTGGAAACACCATATATTTT.

This clone was counted between two and nine times. This chain joins TRBV3-1 (or the pseudogene TRBV3-2) and TRBJ2-5, with D unclear. CDR1 is LGHDT, CDR2 YNNKEL, per germline (reference sequence). The CDR3 runs 16 residues. V lost 2 bases to trimming and J lost 1 base, with 14 bases between them. CDR3 in amino acids: CASSQNSPPLQETQYF. The CDR3 nucleotides read TGTGCCAGCAGCCAAAATAGCCCACCTCTCCAAGAGACCCAGTACTTC.

J is TRBJ2-3 and V is TRBV7-2; D is unclear. V was shortened by 2 bases and J by 7 bases, with 7 bases between the two germline ends. CDR1 and CDR2 from the germline V gene are SGHTA and FQGNSA. The CDR3 consists of 12 residues. CDR3 sequence reads: CASSLSRNTQYF. The CDR3 DNA reads as TGTGCCAGCAGCTTATCGCGGAATACGCAGTATTTT. Full variable domain (remainder filled in from reference TRBV7-2 and TRBJ2-3): GAGVSQSPSNKVTEKGKDVELRCDPISGHTALYWYRQSLGQGLEFLIYFQGNSAPDKSGLPSDRFSAERTGGSVSTLTIQRTQQEDSAVYLCASSLSRNTQYFGPGTRLTVL.

The chain links TRBV27 to TRBJ1-2; the match to TRBD1 covers 7 bases. Germline assignment: CDR1 MNHEY and CDR2 SMNVEV (reference sequence). The V gene end was trimmed by 6 bases and the J gene end by 5 bases; junction bases not matched to a gene: 6. The length of the CDR3 is 13 residues. CDR3 nucleotides: TGTGCCAGCAGCCTCGACAGGGAGTATGGCTACACCTTC. Protein: CASSLDREYGYTF.

The chain recombines TRBV5-1 with TRBJ2-3, with 9 bases that match TRBD2. CDR1 is SGHRS and CDR2 is YFSETQ in the germline V gene. V gave up 0 bases and J gave up 0 bases; unmatched junction bases: 2. The CDR3 covers 16 residues. CDR3 residues: CASSLGAGGSTDTQYF. The CDR3 DNA is TGCGCCAGCAGCTTGGGAGCGGGGGGAAGCACAGATACGCAGTATTTT.

This sequence joins TRBV28 and TRBJ1-5; 8 nucleotides line up with TRBD1. The CDR3 length is 23 residues. V lost 3 bases, J lost 0 bases, and 25 bases stayed unmatched. Germline CDR1 is MDHEN and CDR2 is SYDVKM. The CDR3: CASSFRPAQPWKTGDYSNQPQHF. The CDR3 nucleotides read TGTGCCAGCAGTTTCCGCCCCGCCCAGCCCTGGAAGACAGGGGATTATAGCAATCAGCCCCAGCATTTT.

Only one count was recorded for this clone. The chain uses TRBV4-1 and TRBJ1-4; 9 nucleotides match TRBD1. Trimming took 3 bases from V and 6 from J; bases not matched to a gene: 17. Germline assignment: CDR1 MGHRA and CDR2 YSYEKL. This CDR3 is built from 19 residues. The chain's CDR3 is CASSQDNGDRASPYEKLFF. The DNA for the CDR3 is TGCGCCAGCAGCCAGGATAACGGGGACAGGGCGTCGCCGTATGAAAAACTGTTTTTT.

This clone was seen a single time. The chain recombines TRBV2 with TRBJ2-5, with TRBD2 matching over 13 bases. Germline CDR1 reads SNHLY; CDR2 reads FYNNEI. There are 14 residues in the CDR3. Trimming cost V 4 bases and J 5 bases; bases outside gene matches: 1. DNA of the CDR3: TGTGCCAGCAGTGGACTAGCGGGGGGTGAGACCCAGTACTTC. It is translated as CASSGLAGGETQYF. Full variable domain (missing parts from reference TRBV2 and TRBJ2-5): EPEVTQTPSHQVTQMGQEVILRCVPISNHLYFYWYRQILGQKVEFLVSFYNNEISEKSEIFDDQFSVERPDGSNFTLKIRSTKLEDSAMYFCASSGLAGGETQYFGPGTRLLVL.

Relative to its sample, this clone is large. The gene calls are TRBV21-1 and TRBJ1-6. TRBV21-1 corresponds to a pseudogene. The CDR3 covers 14 residues. CDR3 sequence reads: CASSMEIQNSPLHF. CDR3 sequence (DNA): TGTGCCAGCAGCATGGAGATTCAAAATTCACCCCTCCACTTT.

This rearrangement joins TRBV5-1 to TRBJ2-1; D might be TRBD1 (6 bases). Trimming pared 1 base from V and 6 bases from J, leaving 17 bases between. Per the germline V gene, CDR1 is SGHRS and CDR2 is YFSETQ. There are 16 residues in the CDR3. CDR3: CASSLMRLRGSNEQFF. CDR3 bases: TGCGCCAGCAGCTTGATGCGTCTCAGGGGTTCCAATGAGCAGTTCTTC.

The chain uses TRBV7-6 and TRBJ2-2, with D possibly matching TRBD2 (6 bases). CDR3 length: 16 amino acids. CDR1 SGHVS and CDR2 FNYEAQ come from the germline V gene. Trimming stripped 0 bases from V and 0 bases from J, with 8 bases between. CDR3 nucleotides: TGTGCCAGCAGCTTAGCCGGGGGAACGAACACCGGGGAGCTGTTTTTT. This sequence encodes CASSLAGGTNTGELFF.

The V call is TRBV3-1 (or the pseudogene TRBV3-2), the J call TRBJ2-2, with TRBD1 as a possible D gene (6 bases). The CDR3 runs 17 residues. Germline loops: CDR1 LGHDT, CDR2 YNNKEL (reference sequence). V was clipped by 3 bases and J by 4 bases, with 18 bases between them. In DNA form, the CDR3 reads TGTGCCAGCAGCCACCAGGGGACACGCCGGGGCACCGGGGAGCTGTTTTTT. Translation gives CASSHQGTRRGTGELFF.

The chain recombines TRBV7-9 with TRBJ2-3, with D perhaps TRBD2 (6 bases). Germline assignment: CDR1 SEHNR and CDR2 FQNEAQ (reference sequence). Trimming stripped 0 bases from V and 6 bases from J, with 7 bases between. This CDR3 is 13 amino acids long. The CDR3 reads CASSLAGGDTQYF. DNA of the CDR3: TGTGCCAGCAGCTTAGCCGGAGGGGATACGCAGTATTTT.